The clone carrying this TCR beta chain was seen ten or more times. The antigen is not known. As for time point: sample taken at primary tumor resection. Whole RNA from tumor, nontumor lung or frozen PBMC was sequenced unsorted. This sample was included in a study of spatial heterogeneity in lung cancer. Study-level information: Alpha-chain sequences were consistently detected in smaller numbers than beta-chain sequences. In the raw reads, each unique TCR and UMI combination was present more than ten times on average.

A distinct unique molecular identifier was carried by each TCR cDNA molecule. One entry per CDR3 protein results from TCRdb running MiXCR on the 5' RACE reads. The repertoire holds over 45,000 distinct CDR3 sequences, with approximately 5.3% as singletons. Study outcomes and limitations: There were more appearances of ubiquitous expanded tumor TCRs in blood at resection than at follow-up.

This receptor was obtained from a male donor with early-stage non-small cell lung cancer. Here the sequenced sample was PBMCs, taken at surgery.

In DNA, the CDR3 is TGTGCCAGCAGTTACTCCAGGACTAGCGAAGAGACCCAGTACTTC. Its translation is CASSYSRTSEETQYF. This sequence joins TRBV6-5 and TRBJ2-5; 9 bases fit TRBD2. The CDR3 has 15 amino acids. Germline V gives CDR1 MNHEY, CDR2 SVGAGI. V was pared by 0 bases and J by 3 bases, with 2 bases of the junction left unmatched.